A single sample gave rise to the 14 T cell receptor beta chains below, sequenced in a study of chemoradiotherapy in HPV16-positive cancers. Profiled with immunoSEQ multiplex PCR; TCRdb holds only in-frame clones, not every one. The sample comprises roughly 15,000 clones, 60% to 85% of which are singletons, and around 9.6% rests with the top ten. Sampling was performed from a patient who underwent chemoradiotherapy. These receptors all stem from a human donor with HPV-associated anogenital cancer.

This chain uses TRBV12-5 with TRBJ2-3; 8 bases align to TRBD1. CDR1 and CDR2 (germline): LGHNT, FRNRAP. This CDR3 has 16 residues. Unmatched junction bases numbered 2, after V lost 0 bases and J lost 0 bases. The CDR3 sequence: CASGLVQGGSTDTQYF. The CDR3 DNA is TGTGCTAGTGGTTTGGTACAGGGGGGAAGCACAGATACGCAGTATTTT.

The chain recombines TRBV5-3 with TRBJ2-7; D call uncertain. TRBV5-3 is an ORF, and what it does is uncertain. Trimming removed 9 bases from V and 7 bases from J, with 8 bases in between. CDR3 size: 9 residues. CDR3 residues: CATDLEQYF. Here the CDR3 DNA reads TGTGCCACGGACCTGGAGCAGTACTTC.

This rearrangement joins TRBV18 to TRBJ2-5, with 8 bases lining up with TRBD2. Trimming cost V 5 bases and J 4 bases; bases outside gene matches: 12. Germline CDR1 reads KGHSH; CDR2 reads LQKENI. This CDR3 is built from 16 residues. This CDR3 reads CASSNFVLAERETQYF. CDR3 nucleotides: TGTGCCAGCTCAAATTTTGTACTAGCGGAAAGAGAGACCCAGTACTTC.

This clone occurred a few times. The chain is built from TRBV19 and TRBJ1-2, with a tentative D call TRBD1 (5 bases). The germline CDR1 and CDR2 sequences are LNHDA and SQIVND (reference sequence). Trimming stripped 0 bases from V and 4 bases from J, with 15 bases between. CDR3 length: 16 amino acids. The CDR3 region has the DNA TGTGCCAGTAGTATAGATGGGGCTGGACCCCTCTATGGCTACACCTTC. This codes for CASSIDGAGPLYGYTF.

This chain joins TRBV9 and TRBJ2-5; the match to TRBD2 covers 8 bases. Losses at the gene ends were 3 bases for V and 5 bases for J; bases not matched to a gene: 6. This CDR3 region has 14 residues. Germline lookup yields CDR1 SGDLS and CDR2 YYNGEE. This CDR3 is CASSAPASGETQYF. The CDR3 region has the DNA TGTGCCAGCAGCGCACCAGCTAGCGGGGAGACCCAGTACTTC.

The chain combines TRBV6-5 with TRBJ1-2; TRBD1 aligns across 8 bases. J gave up 2 bases and V 6 bases, and 8 bases lay outside the gene matches. The germline gives CDR1 MNHEY, CDR2 SVGAGI. This CDR3 comprises 15 residues. CDR3 nucleotides: TGTGCCAGCAGGTCCGGACAGGGAAACAACTATGGCTACACCTTC. Its protein is CASRSGQGNNYGYTF.

The chain links TRBV29-1 to TRBJ2-2, with 7 bases lining up with TRBD1. Germline assignment: CDR1 SQVTM and CDR2 ANQGSEA. Trimming took 4 bases from V and 3 from J; bases not matched to a gene: 5. The CDR3 is 14 amino acids. The CDR3 nucleotides are TGCAGCGTTGCAAGGACAGGAGACACCGGGGAGCTGTTTTTT. It encodes CSVARTGDTGELFF.

This clone showed up just once. The CDR3 DNA reads TGTGCCAGCACCCAACAGGGTCTGGACACCGGGGAGCTGTTTTTT. Its protein is CASTQQGLDTGELFF. This chain uses TRBV2 with TRBJ2-2; a weak D match, TRBD1 (6 bases). The CDR3 length is 15 residues. Trimming left V 7 bases short and J 3 bases short, with 15 bases between. The germline CDR1 and CDR2 sequences are SNHLY and FYNNEI. Full variable domain (missing parts from reference TRBV2 and TRBJ2-2): EPEVTQTPSHQVTQMGQEVILRCVPISNHLYFYWYRQILGQKVEFLVSFYNNEISEKSEIFDDQFSVERPDGSNFTLKIRSTKLEDSAMYFCASTQQGLDTGELFFGEGSRLTVL.

The genes are TRBV15 and TRBJ1-2, with 8 bases fitting TRBD1. The CDR3 consists of 13 residues. The junction had 5 bases not matched to a gene; V was cut back by 3 bases and J by 8 bases. Looked up from germline, CDR1 is LNHNV and CDR2 is YYDKDF (reference sequence). DNA of the CDR3: TGTGCCACCAGCAGGGACAGGGTGGGAGGCTACACCTTC. The encoded protein is CATSRDRVGGYTF.

This rearrangement joins TRBV2 to TRBJ1-2; D gene uncertain. CDR1 is SNHLY and CDR2 is FYNNEI in the germline V gene. There are 11 residues in the CDR3. Trimming pared 4 bases from V and 8 bases from J, leaving 8 bases between. This CDR3 is CASSARTGYTF. CDR3 sequence (DNA): TGTGCCAGCAGTGCGAGGACGGGCTACACCTTC.

This clone was seen a single time. The V call is TRBV9, the J call TRBJ1-2; no reliable D call. The germline V gene has CDR1 SGDLS and CDR2 YYNGEE. With 0 bases removed from V and 4 bases from J, the gap between germline ends came to 7 bases. This CDR3 spans 13 amino acids. The DNA for the CDR3 is TGTGCCAGCAGCGTAGGATTTCCCTATGGCTACACCTTC. It is translated as CASSVGFPYGYTF. The full variable domain, its missing parts supplied by reference TRBV9 and TRBJ1-2, is DSGVTQTPKHLITATGQRVTLRCSPRSGDLSVYWYQQSLDQGLQFLIQYYNGEERAKGNILERFSAQQFPDLHSELNLSSLELGDSALYFCASSVGFPYGYTFGSGTRLTVV.

This sequence joins TRBV11-2 and TRBJ2-1; 7 bases align to TRBD1. CDR3 length equals 16 residues. The germline CDR1 and CDR2 sequences are SGHAT and FQNNGV. V lost 5 bases, J lost 8 bases, and 15 bases stayed unmatched. The CDR3 reads CASSPYAATGPDEQFF. The CDR3 nucleotides are TGTGCCAGCAGCCCCTATGCCGCGACAGGGCCTGATGAGCAGTTCTTC.

CDR3 DNA sequence: TGTGCCAGTAGTATAGATTTTGGGGTGGGCTACGAGCAGTACTTC. Amino acids: CASSIDFGVGYEQYF. The genes are TRBV19 and TRBJ2-7; no reliable D call. Trimming stripped 0 bases from V and 3 bases from J, with 12 bases between. Germline-derived CDR1 and CDR2 are LNHDA and SQIVND (reference sequence). This CDR3 is 15 amino acids long.

This clone was detected once. The chain combines TRBV2 with TRBJ2-1, with D tentatively TRBD2 (5 bases). Germline values: CDR1 SNHLY, CDR2 FYNNEI. This CDR3 has 13 amino acids. V was trimmed by 7 bases and J by 7 bases, leaving 14 bases between them. The CDR3: CASILEEDNEQFF. CDR3 bases: TGTGCCAGCATTCTGGAGGAAGATAATGAGCAGTTCTTC. The whole variable domain, filled in from reference TRBV2 and TRBJ2-1, reads EPEVTQTPSHQVTQMGQEVILRCVPISNHLYFYWYRQILGQKVEFLVSFYNNEISEKSEIFDDQFSVERPDGSNFTLKIRSTKLEDSAMYFCASILEEDNEQFFGPGTRLTVL.